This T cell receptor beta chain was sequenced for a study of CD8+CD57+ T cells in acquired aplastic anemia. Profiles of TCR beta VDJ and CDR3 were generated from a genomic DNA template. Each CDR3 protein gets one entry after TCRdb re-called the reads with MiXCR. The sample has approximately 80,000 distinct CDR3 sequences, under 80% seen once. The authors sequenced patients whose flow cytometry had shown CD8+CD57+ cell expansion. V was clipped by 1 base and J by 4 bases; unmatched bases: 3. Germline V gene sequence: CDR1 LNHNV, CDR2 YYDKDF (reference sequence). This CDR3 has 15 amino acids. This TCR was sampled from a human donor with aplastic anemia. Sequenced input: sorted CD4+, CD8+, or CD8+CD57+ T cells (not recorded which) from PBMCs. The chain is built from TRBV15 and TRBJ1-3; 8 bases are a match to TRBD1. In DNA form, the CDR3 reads TGTGCCACCAGCAGAGCGGGACAGGCAGGAAACACCATATATTTT. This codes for CATSRAGQAGNTIYF.